This T cell receptor (beta chain) was profiled in a study of response to subunit inactivated influenza vaccine (dated by TCRdb to about 2018). With regard to the full study: Deep quantitative T cell receptor repertoire profiling was used in the study to track responses to a trivalent subunit inactivated influenza vaccine. The research as a whole found: It was suggested by the authors that each seasonal influenza vaccination may recruit only a limited number of new T cells.

The intended sense of this specimen's time point label: approximately 45 days after influenza vaccine administration. Library preparation used RT-PCR. Instrument used: Illumina HiSeq 2500. TCRdb handled the public reads itself, with Q25 trimming in fastp and clone calling in MiXCR, and kept productive beta chains. Here each entry gathers all rows of one CDR3 protein and keeps the most common genes and DNA. The sample has about 500,000 distinct CDR3 sequences on record, 10% to 15% of them singletons. The ten most abundant clones make up about an eighth of the sample. Concerning this clonotype: Its antigen has not been determined. No clone much larger than this one lies a single base away; base qualities are absent.

CDR1 and CDR2, per the germline V gene, are SGHAT and FQNNGV. From the cysteine through the phenylalanine, the CDR3 covers 16 amino acids. Of the read, only the CDR3 DNA is kept; its 48 bases are in frame from base 1. V is pared back by 5 bases and J by 0 bases, with 14 bases lying between the germline termini. This receptor was identified in a man between 50 and 59 years old who received an inactivated influenza vaccine. Donor details come from another sample of the same person, matched by shared clones. This specimen consisted of PBMCs from blood, obtained roughly 47 days after vaccination. The chain was built from TRBV11-2 and TRBJ2-1; the D segment cannot be called with confidence. The CDR3 in this case is CASSGGRLGSYNEQFF. The DNA is as follows: TGTGCCAGCAGCGGCGGTCGGCTGGGCTCCTACAATGAGCAGTTCTTC.